Presented here are 3 T cell receptor beta chains from one specimen sequenced in a study of blood T cell repertoires in COVID-19. Sequenced by immunoSEQ multiplex PCR; TCRdb stores in-frame clones only, minus some. The sample records about 55,000 clones, 65% to 90% being singletons. Specimen: peripheral blood. The receptor set was obtained from a human donor in a cohort sampled during active COVID-19.

In this sample, this clone turned up once. V and J are TRBV3-1 (or the pseudogene TRBV3-2) and TRBJ2-1; 11 nucleotides agree with TRBD2. This CDR3 has 15 amino acids. Per the germline V gene, CDR1 is LGHDT and CDR2 is YNNKEL (reference sequence). Trimming cost V 8 bases and J 7 bases; bases outside gene matches: 10. The chain's CDR3 is CASSNRRLAGNEQFF. The CDR3 DNA is TGTGCCAGCTCTAATCGGAGACTAGCGGGAAATGAGCAGTTCTTC.

V usage is TRBV30 and J usage is TRBJ1-5; possible D gene TRBD1, 5 bases. In germline, CDR1 is GTSNPN, CDR2 SVGIG (reference sequence). V was pared by 1 base and J by 5 bases, with 9 bases between. The CDR3 is 13 residues long. This chain's CDR3 is CAWSGRGDQPQHF. The CDR3 DNA sequence: TGTGCCTGGAGTGGGAGGGGAGATCAGCCCCAGCATTTT.

The chain carries TRBV7-9 and TRBJ2-5, with D unclear. The V end was cut by 1 base, the J end by 2 bases, with 5 bases between. Germline V CDR1 and CDR2: SEHNR, FQNEAQ (reference sequence). The CDR3 spans 13 residues. The CDR3 protein is CASSLVLQETQYF. In DNA, the CDR3 is TGTGCCAGCAGCTTAGTACTACAAGAGACCCAGTACTTC.